This passage covers 16 T cell receptor beta chains from one sample sequenced in a study of identifying expanded T cells in peripheral blood. The table came from immunoSEQ multiplex PCR; TCRdb's copy has only in-frame clones and leaves some out. The data contain 100,000 to 150,000 clones, 84% of them seen just once; the ten biggest clones take up about 3.1%. Sequencing was carried out using blood. The receptors originated from a person between 18 and 75 years old in good health.

Here the CDR3 reads CAWTGDDNQPQHF. The CDR3 DNA reads as TGTGCCTGGACAGGGGATGACAATCAGCCCCAGCATTTT. The V gene is TRBV30, the J gene TRBJ1-5, with a possible D match to TRBD1 (6 bases). Trimming left V 4 bases short and J 3 bases short, with 10 bases between. Germline V lookup: CDR1 GTSNPN, CDR2 SVGIG (reference sequence). This CDR3 region has 13 residues.

The sample holds a few counts of this clone. J is TRBJ1-2 and V is TRBV6-8; 8 positions match TRBD1. J lost 4 bases, V lost 2 bases, and 0 bases had no gene match. CDR3 length equals 13 residues. CDR1 is MNHGY, CDR2 SAAAGT, per germline. CDR3 bases: TGTGCCAGCAGTTACGACAGGGGCTATGGCTACACCTTC. This sequence encodes CASSYDRGYGYTF.

This clone was recorded only once. The V and J genes are TRBV28 and TRBJ1-2, with D possibly matching TRBD1 (5 bases). The CDR3 sequence is 14 residues long. The V gene lost 5 bases and the J gene lost 8 bases, with 18 bases spanning the gap. Germline V gives CDR1 MDHEN, CDR2 SYDVKM. This CDR3 is CASSPRAGVGGYTF. CDR3 sequence (DNA): TGTGCCAGCAGTCCCAGGGCAGGCGTTGGGGGCTACACCTTC.

This clone has only one observation. This chain links TRBV5-4 with TRBJ2-3, with 9 bases matching TRBD2. CDR1 SGHNT and CDR2 YYREEE come from the germline V gene (reference sequence). V gave up 2 bases and J gave up 6 bases; unmatched junction bases: 1. The CDR3 has 13 amino acids. CDR3 DNA: TGTGCCAGCAGCTTAGCGGGGGGTGATACGCAGTATTTT. Its protein product is CASSLAGGDTQYF.

This clone was picked up a small number of times. The CDR3 here is CASSTVDTEAFF. The CDR3 region has the DNA TGTGCCAGCAGTACAGTTGACACTGAAGCTTTCTTT. The chain combines TRBV7-9 with TRBJ1-1, with D hard to call. From germline, CDR1 is SEHNR and CDR2 FQNEAQ (reference sequence). The CDR3 loop spans 12 amino acids. V was shortened by 6 bases and J by 3 bases, with 8 bases between the two germline ends. The variable domain in full, with the rest retrieved from reference TRBV7-9 and TRBJ1-1, is DTGVSQNPRHKITKRGQNVTFRCDPISEHNRLYWYRQTLGQGPEFLTYFQNEAQLEKSRLLSDRFSAERPKGSFSTLEIQRTEQGDSAMYLCASSTVDTEAFFGQGTRLTVV.

This clone was seen a few times. The rearrangement joins TRBV6-1 to TRBJ2-7, with a possible D match to TRBD1 (7 bases). The CDR3 sequence is 17 residues long. Germline CDR1 MNHNS, CDR2 SASEGT. The V and J ends lost 5 bases and 5 bases respectively, with 25 bases between them. DNA of the CDR3: TGTGCCAGCAGTAAAGGGCTGGGTGGTCAGGGGGGTAACGAGCAGTACTTC. Translating it yields CASSKGLGGQGGNEQYF.

The rearrangement links TRBV7-3 to TRBJ1-1; TRBD1 aligns across 8 bases. Germline V gives CDR1 SGHTA, CDR2 FQGTGA. The ends lost 5 bases at V and 0 bases at J; junction bases unmatched: 5. The CDR3 totals 15 residues. The DNA of the CDR3 is TGTGCCAGCAGCGCAACAGGGGGTGTGAACACTGAAGCTTTCTTT. Its translation: CASSATGGVNTEAFF.

There are a few counts of this clone. The chain joins TRBV6-5 to TRBJ2-7; D possibly matches TRBD1 or TRBD2 (6 bases each). Deletions cut 2 bases from V and 5 bases from J, with 16 bases between. CDR3 length: 15 amino acids. Germline lookup yields CDR1 MNHEY and CDR2 SVGAGI. In nucleotides, the CDR3 is TGTGCCAGCAGTTACCGGGGGCAGCCCAGAGACGAGCAGTACTTC. This gives the protein CASSYRGQPRDEQYF.

This rearrangement joins TRBV7-9 to TRBJ2-5; D not certain. Germline-derived CDR1 and CDR2 are SEHNR and FQNEAQ (reference sequence). Deletions cut 6 bases from V and 0 bases from J, with 14 bases between. CDR3 size: 15 residues. The CDR3 nucleotides read TGTGCCAGCAGAGCAACCACAGAGTACCAAGAGACCCAGTACTTC. This sequence encodes CASRATTEYQETQYF.

The CDR3 protein is CASSPGRGRGTETQYF. The CDR3 region has the DNA TGTGCCAGTAGCCCTGGTCGGGGCAGGGGCACGGAGACCCAGTACTTC. The genes are TRBV19 and TRBJ2-5; weak D call: TRBD1 (6 bases). This CDR3 spans 16 amino acids. The V gene lost 6 bases and the J gene lost 5 bases, with 22 bases spanning the gap. Germline-derived CDR1 and CDR2 are LNHDA and SQIVND (reference sequence). Together with reference TRBV19 and TRBJ2-5, the CDR3 gives the full variable domain: DGGITQSPKYLFRKEGQNVTLSCEQNLNHDAMYWYRQDPGQGLRLIYYSQIVNDFQKGDIAEGYSVSREKKESFPLTVTSAQKNPTAFYLCASSPGRGRGTETQYFGPGTRLLVL.

The rearrangement links TRBV2 to TRBJ1-4; D possibly corresponds to TRBD1 (5 bases). V shed 8 bases and J shed 8 bases, with 15 bases lying between them. The CDR3 sequence is 13 residues long. Germline CDR1 is SNHLY and CDR2 is FYNNEI. The CDR3 loop is CASGPRTHEKLFF. The CDR3 coding sequence is TGTGCCAGCGGTCCTAGGACACACGAAAAACTGTTTTTT.

The chain uses TRBV6-5 and TRBJ1-1, with TRBD1 identical over 8 bases. The CDR3 spans 15 residues. Germline CDR1 reads MNHEY; CDR2 reads SVGAGI. V dropped 7 bases and J dropped 4; count of bases not matched to a gene: 11. This chain's CDR3 is CASKSSRQGSTEAFF. CDR3 in DNA: TGTGCCAGCAAGAGTTCGAGACAGGGGAGCACTGAAGCTTTCTTT.

The gene calls are TRBV19 and TRBJ2-7; 8 bases fit TRBD1. V trimming: 7 bases; J trimming: 5 bases; junction bases outside the gene matches: 10. Germline CDR1 and CDR2: LNHDA and SQIVND (reference sequence). The CDR3 is made up of 14 amino acids. The chain's CDR3 is CASMVGQGFNEQYF. CDR3 DNA sequence: TGTGCCAGTATGGTTGGACAGGGCTTCAACGAGCAGTACTTC.

This sequence joins TRBV6-6 and TRBJ1-5; unclear D gene. Germline V CDR1 and CDR2: MNHNY, SVGAGI (reference sequence). V shed 10 bases and J shed 2 bases, with 9 bases lying between them. The CDR3 is 12 amino acids. CDR3 sequence reads: CATGGGNQPQHF. The CDR3 DNA sequence: TGTGCCACCGGTGGAGGCAATCAGCCCCAGCATTTT.

The chain couples TRBV27 to TRBJ1-2; the D gene is possibly TRBD1 (6 bases). Trimming removed 3 bases at V and 8 bases at J, with 31 bases between. There are 19 residues in the CDR3. CDR1 MNHEY and CDR2 SMNVEV come from the germline V gene (reference sequence). Here the CDR3 reads CASSFKRGNGARSYRGYTF. The CDR3, as DNA: TGTGCCAGCAGTTTTAAGAGGGGGAATGGGGCCCGAAGTTACCGAGGCTACACCTTC.

The V call is TRBV7-9, the J call TRBJ2-7; maybe TRBD2 (6 bases). Germline V gene sequence: CDR1 SEHNR, CDR2 FQNEAQ (reference sequence). This CDR3 comprises 14 residues. Trimming took off 4 bases at V and 6 bases at J, with 16 bases between the two ends. CDR3 sequence: CASSSGGFLGEQYF. Written as DNA, the CDR3 is TGTGCCAGCAGCTCCGGAGGGTTTTTGGGCGAGCAGTACTTC.